This T cell receptor (beta chain) was obtained from a study of blood T cell repertoires in COVID-19. The overall study: Spain, Italy and the United States supplied samples that represented acute and convalescent COVID-19.

This clone was seen once. The data were produced by immunoSEQ multiplex PCR, yet TCRdb's version contains in-frame clones alone and is incomplete. Of under 150,000 clones listed, 80% to 90% are singletons. Trimming shortened V by 10 bases and J by 1 base, and 11 bases separated the two germline ends. The CDR3 totals 13 residues. The sequenced sample was peripheral blood. The sequence came from a man aged 45-65 years with active COVID-19. The V and J genes are TRBV12-3 or TRBV12-4 and TRBJ2-1, with D possibly being TRBD1 (5 bases). The CDR3 loop is CATLRGSYNEQFF. As DNA, the CDR3 is TGTGCCACACTTAGGGGATCCTACAATGAGCAGTTCTTC.